A single sample is the source of the 2 T cell receptor beta chains below, sequenced in a study of blood T cell repertoires in COVID-19. The table came from immunoSEQ multiplex PCR; TCRdb's copy has only in-frame clones and leaves some out. The repertoire holds about 93,000 clones, with 70% to 80% as singletons. The sequencing sample was made of peripheral blood. The receptors were gathered from a human donor in a cohort sampled during active COVID-19.

The chain has TRBV28 and TRBJ2-3, with 15 bases matching TRBD2. With V trimmed by 5 bases and J by 4 bases, 7 bases remained unmatched. The CDR3 extends over 17 amino acids. Per germline, CDR1 MDHEN and CDR2 SYDVKM. In DNA form, the CDR3 reads TGTGCCAGCAGTCCTACGGGGACTAGCGGGGGGTCAGATACGCAGTATTTT. This translates into CASSPTGTSGGSDTQYF.

The chain is built from TRBV10-3 and TRBJ1-1; D ambiguous. The V gene's germline CDR1 is ENHRY and CDR2 SYGVKD. The CDR3 length is 11 residues. Trimming took off 7 bases at V and 4 bases at J, with 7 bases between the two ends. CDR3 sequence (DNA): TGTGCCATCACAAGAGGCACTGAAGCTTTCTTT. This translates into CAITRGTEAFF.